The subject of this entry is one T cell receptor (beta chain). A second PCR of 7 to 11 cycles used a sample-barcoded 5' primer and a J-beta primer mix. Through a template-switch adaptor with 12 random nucleotides, each cDNA molecule received a tag. TCRdb reprocessed the 5' RACE reads via MiXCR and lists one record per CDR3 protein. The sample records about 1.5 million distinct CDR3 sequences, approximately 38% being singletons. This record comes from a study of blood T cells in healthy people across ages. The wider study: About one barcoded beta molecule per two T cells was the capture yield of template switching.

Germline loops: CDR1 SGHRS, CDR2 YFSETQ. J gave up 3 bases and V 3 bases, and 17 bases lay outside the gene matches. The CDR3 is 18 amino acids. This TCR was sampled from a woman between 18 and 30 years old in good health. The gene calls are TRBV5-1 and TRBJ2-7, with TRBD1 matching 8 bases. Specimen: blood. The CDR3: CASSYSSFSGGSYYEQYF. The DNA for the CDR3 is TGCGCCAGCAGCTACTCCTCCTTCTCAGGGGGCTCCTACTACGAGCAGTACTTC.